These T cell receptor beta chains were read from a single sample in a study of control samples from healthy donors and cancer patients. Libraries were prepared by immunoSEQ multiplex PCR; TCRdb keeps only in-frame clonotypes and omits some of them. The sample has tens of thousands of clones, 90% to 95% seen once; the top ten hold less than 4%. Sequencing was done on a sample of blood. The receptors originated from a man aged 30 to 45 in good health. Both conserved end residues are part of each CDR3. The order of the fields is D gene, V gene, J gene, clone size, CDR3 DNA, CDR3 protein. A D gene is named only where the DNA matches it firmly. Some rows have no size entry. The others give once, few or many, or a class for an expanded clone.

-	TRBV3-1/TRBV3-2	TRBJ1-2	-	TGTGCCAGCAGCCAAAGGACCCACCCTAACTATGGCTACACCTTC	CASSQRTHPNYGYTF
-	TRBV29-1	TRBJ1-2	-	TGCAGCGTTCAGGCGGCTAACTATGGCTACACCTTC	CSVQAANYGYTF
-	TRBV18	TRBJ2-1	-	TGTGCCAGCTCACCACCCCAGCTACGGAGAAACAATGAGCAGTTCTTC	CASSPPQLRRNNEQFF
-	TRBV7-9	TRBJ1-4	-	TGTGCCAGCAGCTTAGGGTCGGGGAGTCCAACTAATGAAAAACTGTTTTTT	CASSLGSGSPTNEKLFF
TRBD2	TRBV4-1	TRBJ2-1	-	TGCGCCAGCAGCCCTTTAGCTAGCGGGAGGGGCAGCTCCTACAATGAGCAGTTCTTC	CASSPLASGRGSSYNEQFF
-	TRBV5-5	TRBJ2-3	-	TGTGCCAGCAGCTCGGACATTCGCACAGATACGCAGTATTTT	CASSSDIRTDTQYF
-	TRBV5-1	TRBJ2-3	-	TGCGCCAGCACCGTACAGGGAACAAGGACAGATACGCAGTATTTT	CASTVQGTRTDTQYF
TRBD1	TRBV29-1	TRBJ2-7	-	TGCAGCGGAAGGACAGGGGGCTACGAGCAGTACTTC	CSGRTGGYEQYF
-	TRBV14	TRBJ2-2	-	TGTGCCAGCAGCCCTCGGGCGGAGAACACCGGGGAGCTGTTTTTT	CASSPRAENTGELFF
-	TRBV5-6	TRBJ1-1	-	TGTGCCAGCAGCCTCCCGGGGGCGAACACTGAAGCTTTCTTT	CASSLPGANTEAFF
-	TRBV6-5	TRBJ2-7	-	TGTGCCAGCATACTCCAGGGTTCGTACGAGCAGTACTTC	CASILQGSYEQYF
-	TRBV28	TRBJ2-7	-	TGTGCCAGCAGTTCGGGGGTGCCCTACGAGCAGTACTTC	CASSSGVPYEQYF
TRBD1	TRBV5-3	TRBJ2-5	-	TGTGCCAGAAGCTTGGCGGGACAGAACCAAGAGACCCAGTACTTC	CARSLAGQNQETQYF
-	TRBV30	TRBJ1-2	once	TGTGCCTGGAGTGTAGCAGGGAAGAATGGCTACACCTTC	CAWSVAGKNGYTF
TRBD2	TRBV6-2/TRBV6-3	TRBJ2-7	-	TGTGCCAGCAGCCCACCTCGACTAGCGGGGACTACCTACGAGCAGTACTTC	CASSPPRLAGTTYEQYF
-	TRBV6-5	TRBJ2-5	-	TGTGCCAGCAGTAGCGGACTGTGGGAGACCCAGTACTTC	CASSSGLWETQYF
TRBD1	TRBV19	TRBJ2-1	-	TGTGCCAGTAGTACCGGGACAGGGGTGAGGGAGCAGTTCTTC	CASSTGTGVREQFF
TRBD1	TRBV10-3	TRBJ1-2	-	TGTGCCATCAGTGTCGGGGACAGGACGGATAGCTACACCTTC	CAISVGDRTDSYTF
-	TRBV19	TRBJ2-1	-	TGTGCCAGTAGTGAAGTGGGCAGGGTGAATGAGCAGTTCTTC	CASSEVGRVNEQFF
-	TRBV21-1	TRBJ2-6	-	TGTGCCAGCAGCAAAGGCCGGGCCTCTGGGGCCAACGTCCTGACTTTC	CASSKGRASGANVLTF
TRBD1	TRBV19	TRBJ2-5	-	TGTGCCAGTAGTATACTCTCACAGGGGCGAGGTGAGACCCAGTACTTC	CASSILSQGRGETQYF
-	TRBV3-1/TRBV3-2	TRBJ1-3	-	TGTGCCAGCAGCCAAGACCGTCCGACATACTCTGGAAACACCATATATTTT	CASSQDRPTYSGNTIYF
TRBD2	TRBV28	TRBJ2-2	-	TGTGCCAGCAGTTCCCTATGGGGGACTAGCGAGGACGGGGAGCTGTTTTTT	CASSSLWGTSEDGELFF
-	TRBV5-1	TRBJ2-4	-	TGCGCCAGCAGCCTACAGGGTGACAAAAACATTCAGTACTTC	CASSLQGDKNIQYF
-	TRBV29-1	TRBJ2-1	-	TGCAGCGTTGCACTACAGGGACGCACGGGGGATGGGGAGTTCTTC	CSVALQGRTGDGEFF
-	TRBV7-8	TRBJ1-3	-	TGTGCCAGCAGCTTAGGTACACCAGGACACATCCCAGGAGGAAACACCATATATTTT	CASSLGTPGHIPGGNTIYF
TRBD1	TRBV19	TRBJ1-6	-	TGTGCCAGTAAAATGTCCGCGGCAGGGGGGGTATATTCACCCCTCCACTTT	CASKMSAAGGVYSPLHF
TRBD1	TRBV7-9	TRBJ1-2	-	TGTGCCAGCAGCGACACAGGGGGTGGCTACACCTTC	CASSDTGGGYTF
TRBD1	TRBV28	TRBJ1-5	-	TGTGCCAGCAGTCCCCATGAAACACCGCGACAGGGGCCCCAGGAGCCCCAGCATTTT	CASSPHETPRQGPQEPQHF
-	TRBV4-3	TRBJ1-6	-	TGCGCCAGCAGCCAAGAGGGAGGACAGCTTTATAATTCACCCCTCCACTTT	CASSQEGGQLYNSPLHF
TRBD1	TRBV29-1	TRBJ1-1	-	TGCAGCCTGAGGGGGCAGTCGGCCACTGAAGCTTTCTTT	CSLRGQSATEAFF
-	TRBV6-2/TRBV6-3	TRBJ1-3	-	TGTGCCAGCAGTGCTACGGGGGAGTTCGGAAACACCATATATTTT	CASSATGEFGNTIYF
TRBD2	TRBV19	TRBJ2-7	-	TGTGCCAGTAGCTCTAGCGGGAGAATCTACGAGCAGTACTTC	CASSSSGRIYEQYF
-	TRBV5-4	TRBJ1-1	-	TGTGCCAGCAGCCGTCCTAGTGGGGACGAAGGCACTGAAGCTTTCTTT	CASSRPSGDEGTEAFF
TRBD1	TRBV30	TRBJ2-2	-	TGTGCCTGGAGTCCGACAGGGGCCGTAACCGGGGAGCTGTTTTTT	CAWSPTGAVTGELFF
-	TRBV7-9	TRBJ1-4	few	TGTGCCAGCAGCTTGGACACGGAGGATGAAAAACTGTTTTTT	CASSLDTEDEKLFF
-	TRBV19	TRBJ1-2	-	TGTGCCAGTAGTATAGATTTCACAGGGACGTACTATGGCTACACCTTC	CASSIDFTGTYYGYTF
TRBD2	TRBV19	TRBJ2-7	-	TGTGCCAGTAGTATATCCACTAGCGGAACATACGAGCAGTACTTC	CASSISTSGTYEQYF
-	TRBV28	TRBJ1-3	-	TGTGCCAGCAGTTTATCCGGCTCTGGAAACACCATATATTTT	CASSLSGSGNTIYF
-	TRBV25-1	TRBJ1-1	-	TGTGCCAGCAGTGCTACAGGGCAGGGCACTGAAGCTTTCTTT	CASSATGQGTEAFF
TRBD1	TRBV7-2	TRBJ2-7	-	TGTGCCAGCAGCTCCCAAAAAGGGACAGGCCGGTCAAGGCAGTACTTC	CASSSQKGTGRSRQYF